These 25 T cell receptor beta chains came from one sample sequenced in a study of PD-1 blockade in mismatch repair-deficient tumors. The assay was immunoSEQ multiplex PCR, and TCRdb's table has in-frame clones only and misses some. The data contain over 14,000 clones, approximately 84% of them seen just once; the ten biggest clones take up approximately 11%. Time point here: roughly 11-day in vitro stimulation with candidate neoantigen peptide 5. These receptors are not linked to any known antigen. The specimen comprised cells cultured in vitro, sampled from a patient treated with pembrolizumab. These receptors originate from an adult with mismatch repair-deficient cancer.

The chain joins TRBV5-1 to TRBJ2-5, with D unresolved. Trimming left V 0 bases short and J 1 base short, with 10 bases between. The CDR3 contains 15 residues. Germline V gene lookup returns CDR1 SGHRS and CDR2 YFSETQ. The CDR3 coding sequence is TGCGCCAGCAGCTTGGGTGGCAGGACCCAAGAGACCCAGTACTTC. This translates into CASSLGGRTQETQYF.

The rearrangement joins TRBV6-6 to TRBJ2-5; possibly TRBD2 for D (5 bases). Germline assignment: CDR1 MNHNY and CDR2 SVGAGI (reference sequence). V gave up 5 bases and J gave up 4 bases, with 8 bases separating them. The length of the CDR3 is 12 residues. DNA for the CDR3: TGTGCCAGCAGTGCCGGGGTAGAGACCCAGTACTTC. It translates to CASSAGVETQYF.

This clone was found once. The genes are TRBV7-9 and TRBJ1-6; 9 bases agree with TRBD1. This CDR3 is 16 amino acids long. Per germline, CDR1 SEHNR and CDR2 FQNEAQ (reference sequence). Germline trimming cut 6 bases from V and 4 bases from J; bases unmatched to any gene: 7. The CDR3 DNA sequence: TGTGCCAGCAGTTTACAGGGGGCTCAGTATAATTCACCCCTCCACTTT. This codes for CASSLQGAQYNSPLHF.

The chain combines TRBV5-4 with TRBJ2-1, with 13 positions matching TRBD2. The CDR3 runs to 15 residues. Germline V gene data show CDR1 as SGHNT and CDR2 as YYREEE (reference sequence). J was trimmed by 8 bases and V by 5 bases; bases with no gene match: 7. CDR3 in DNA: TGTGCCAGCAGACCTGGGACTAGCGGGATAGATGAGCAGTTCTTC. Translating it yields CASRPGTSGIDEQFF.

The chain joins TRBV7-2 to TRBJ2-2; 8 bases line up with TRBD1. The CDR3 spans 16 residues. Trimming took 5 bases from V and 6 from J; bases not matched to a gene: 11. Germline assignment: CDR1 SGHTA and CDR2 FQGNSA. As DNA, the CDR3 is TGTGCCAGCAGCGGAAAGACAGGGGCCTACGCCGGGGAGCTGTTTTTT. It is translated as CASSGKTGAYAGELFF.

The genes are TRBV28 and TRBJ2-7; TRBD2 agrees at 8 bases. The germline CDR1 and CDR2 sequences are MDHEN and SYDVKM. The CDR3 has 18 residues. The V gene end was trimmed by 6 bases and the J gene end by 0 bases; junction bases not matched to a gene: 16. The CDR3 region is CASSPSPGLGSFSYEQYF. The CDR3 DNA sequence: TGTGCCAGCAGCCCCTCACCGGGACTAGGTAGTTTCTCCTACGAGCAGTACTTC.

The genes are TRBV28 and TRBJ2-2; the match to TRBD2 covers 13 bases. With V trimmed by 5 bases and J by 5 bases, 2 bases remained unmatched. CDR1 is MDHEN and CDR2 is SYDVKM in the germline V gene. The CDR3 sequence is 15 residues long. CDR3 sequence (DNA): TGTGCCAGCAGTCCGGGACTAGCGGGAACCGGGGAGCTGTTTTTT. Translating gives CASSPGLAGTGELFF.

V usage is TRBV10-2 and J usage is TRBJ1-3; a weak D match, TRBD1 (5 bases). The germline gives CDR1 WSHSY, CDR2 SAAADI. The germline V and J ends were trimmed by 0 bases and 0 bases, with 15 bases remaining between them. CDR3 length: 18 amino acids. This CDR3 is CASSESGPPISSGNTIYF. The CDR3 DNA follows: TGCGCCAGCAGTGAGTCGGGACCGCCGATCAGCTCTGGAAACACCATATATTTT.

The rearrangement uses TRBV28 and TRBJ2-3; possibly TRBD1 or TRBD2 for D (5 bases each). From germline, CDR1 is MDHEN and CDR2 SYDVKM. The CDR3 has 15 residues. V was cut by 6 bases and J by 0 bases, with 13 bases left in between. The CDR3 here is CASSGLGVSTDTQYF. CDR3 DNA: TGTGCCAGCAGCGGTTTGGGGGTTAGCACAGATACGCAGTATTTT.

This clone has a handful of counts. This rearrangement joins TRBV29-1 to TRBJ1-2; 8 bases match TRBD1. The germline V gene encodes CDR1 SQVTM and CDR2 ANQGSEA. V trimming: 6 bases; J trimming: 2 bases; junction bases outside the gene matches: 11. CDR3 length: 15 amino acids. The chain's CDR3 is CSVDQPGQENYGYTF. Here the CDR3 DNA reads TGCAGCGTAGACCAACCGGGACAGGAAAACTATGGCTACACCTTC.

The CDR3 sequence is CASILGEKLFF. The DNA for the CDR3 is TGTGCCAGCATCCTAGGTGAAAAACTGTTTTTT. The chain links TRBV6-1 to TRBJ1-4; D remains unclear. This CDR3 has 11 amino acids. The V gene's germline CDR1 is MNHNS and CDR2 SASEGT. V was cut by 7 bases and J by 7 bases, with 7 bases left in between.

The genes are TRBV2 and TRBJ1-2, with 12 nucleotides matching TRBD1. The ends lost 6 bases at V and 5 bases at J; junction bases unmatched: 4. Germline V gene data show CDR1 as SNHLY and CDR2 as FYNNEI. The CDR3 has 14 residues. CDR3 residues: CASRGTGGAYGYTF. As DNA, the CDR3 is TGTGCCAGCAGAGGGACAGGGGGCGCTTATGGCTACACCTTC.

This chain uses TRBV7-6 with TRBJ2-5, with 11 nucleotides matching TRBD2. The CDR3 loop spans 15 amino acids. The V segment lost 5 bases and the J segment 1 base; nucleotides outside the gene matches: 3. The germline CDR1 and CDR2 sequences are SGHVS and FNYEAQ. CDR3 amino acids: CASSGGLAVQETQYF. In nucleotides, the CDR3 is TGTGCCAGCAGCGGGGGACTAGCGGTCCAAGAGACCCAGTACTTC. Drawing the rest from reference TRBV7-6 and TRBJ2-5, the complete variable domain is GAGVSQSPRYKVTKRGQDVALRCDPISGHVSLYWYRQALGQGPEFLTYFNYEAQQDKSGLPNDRFSAERPEGSISTLTIQRTEQRDSAMYRCASSGGLAVQETQYFGPGTRLLVL.

The chain carries TRBV13 and TRBJ2-7; possible D gene TRBD1, 6 bases. CDR1 and CDR2 from the germline V gene are PRHDT and FYEKMQ (reference sequence). The V and J ends lost 1 base and 1 base respectively, with 11 bases between them. The CDR3 is made up of 15 amino acids. The CDR3 loop is CASSLAPDRSYEQYF. CDR3 DNA: TGTGCCAGCAGCTTAGCCCCAGACAGGTCCTACGAGCAGTACTTC.

V usage is TRBV6-1 and J usage is TRBJ1-5, with D tentatively TRBD1 (5 bases). This CDR3 comprises 14 residues. V lost 7 bases and J 6 bases, leaving 16 bases between the germline ends. From germline, CDR1 is MNHNS and CDR2 SASEGT. The CDR3 bases are TGTGCCAGCACCGAGGGTTGGGGCGGTCAGCCCCAGCATTTT. Its protein product is CASTEGWGGQPQHF.

The V gene is TRBV13, the J gene TRBJ1-2; no firm D call. V dropped 1 base and J dropped 8 bases, with 17 bases sitting between them. Germline V gene data show CDR1 as PRHDT and CDR2 as FYEKMQ (reference sequence). This CDR3 has 15 amino acids. The CDR3 bases are TGTGCCAGCAGCTTAGCGGGGTACTCGGCGCGGGGCTACACCTTC. Encoded protein: CASSLAGYSARGYTF.

J is TRBJ2-7 and V is TRBV4-2; 9 bases are shared with TRBD1. The CDR3 consists of 17 residues. Germline assignment: CDR1 LGHNA and CDR2 YNFKEQ. J lost 1 base, V lost 0 bases, and 7 bases had no gene match. This CDR3 reads CASSQESGTGWSYEQYF. The CDR3 coding sequence is TGTGCCAGCAGCCAAGAGTCCGGGACAGGGTGGTCCTACGAGCAGTACTTC.

The rearrangement joins TRBV5-6 to TRBJ1-2; weak D call: TRBD1 (6 bases). The germline CDR1 and CDR2 sequences are SGHDT and YYEEEE. With 3 bases removed from V and 7 bases from J, the gap between germline ends came to 19 bases. The CDR3 has 15 amino acids. The CDR3 DNA follows: TGTGCCAGCAGCTCAGGGGTCTGGGGAAGGTCTGGCTACACCTTC. The encoded protein is CASSSGVWGRSGYTF.

The genes are TRBV30 and TRBJ2-3, with D perhaps TRBD2 (6 bases). Per the germline V gene, CDR1 is GTSNPN and CDR2 is SVGIG (reference sequence). The V end lost 2 bases, the J end lost 3 bases, and 12 bases lay between the germline ends. The CDR3 length is 14 residues. This chain's CDR3 is CAWSLTSLTDTQYF. The CDR3, as DNA: TGTGCCTGGAGTTTAACTAGCCTAACAGATACGCAGTATTTT.

The chain links TRBV5-6 to TRBJ2-7; D may match TRBD1 or TRBD2 (5 bases each). The V and J ends lost 4 bases and 2 bases respectively, with 16 bases between them. The CDR3 runs to 15 residues. Looked up from germline, CDR1 is SGHDT and CDR2 is YYEEEE. In nucleotides, the CDR3 is TGTGCCAGCAGCAGGGGACCCCCAGGGCCCTACGAGCAGTACTTC. Amino acid sequence: CASSRGPPGPYEQYF.

The chain links TRBV7-9 to TRBJ2-5; D ambiguous. The germline gives CDR1 SEHNR, CDR2 FQNEAQ (reference sequence). This CDR3 spans 13 amino acids. Deletions cut 4 bases from V and 5 bases from J, with 11 bases between. This CDR3 reads CASSSRMVETQYF. DNA of the CDR3: TGTGCCAGCAGCTCCCGGATGGTGGAGACCCAGTACTTC.

V and J are TRBV14 and TRBJ2-2, with 8 bases that match TRBD1. Germline trimming cut 7 bases from V and 6 bases from J; bases unmatched to any gene: 7. The CDR3 length is 14 residues. Germline assignment: CDR1 SGHDN and CDR2 FVKESK. Written as DNA, the CDR3 is TGTGCCAGCAACTCTTGGACAGGGTCCGGGGAGCTGTTTTTT. Encoded protein: CASNSWTGSGELFF.

The CDR3 DNA is TGTGCCAGTAGGCCCCATCTTTTCCAGCCCCAGCATTTT. This codes for CASRPHLFQPQHF. V and J are TRBV19 and TRBJ1-5, with D unresolved. There are 13 residues in the CDR3. Trimming left V 6 bases short and J 7 bases short, with 13 bases between. Per the germline V gene, CDR1 is LNHDA and CDR2 is SQIVND (reference sequence). Complete variable domain (other parts from reference TRBV19 and TRBJ1-5): DGGITQSPKYLFRKEGQNVTLSCEQNLNHDAMYWYRQDPGQGLRLIYYSQIVNDFQKGDIAEGYSVSREKKESFPLTVTSAQKNPTAFYLCASRPHLFQPQHFGDGTRLSIL.

The chain is built from TRBV2 and TRBJ1-1; tentatively, D is TRBD1 (6 bases). This CDR3 has 15 residues. The V and J ends lost 2 bases and 1 base respectively, with 11 bases between them. The germline V gene has CDR1 SNHLY and CDR2 FYNNEI. Here the CDR3 reads CASSEHRTANTEAFF. In DNA form, the CDR3 reads TGTGCCAGCAGTGAACACCGGACAGCGAACACTGAAGCTTTCTTT. The entire variable domain, with the rest obtained from reference TRBV2 and TRBJ1-1, is as follows: EPEVTQTPSHQVTQMGQEVILRCVPISNHLYFYWYRQILGQKVEFLVSFYNNEISEKSEIFDDQFSVERPDGSNFTLKIRSTKLEDSAMYFCASSEHRTANTEAFFGQGTRLTVV.

The gene calls are TRBV7-3 and TRBJ2-7; perhaps D is TRBD1 or TRBD2 (5 bases each). Germline values: CDR1 SGHTA, CDR2 FQGTGA. This CDR3 is built from 14 residues. V lost 4 bases and J lost 4, with 14 bases in between. CDR3 loop: CASSSGPGAYEQYF. The CDR3 coding sequence is TGTGCCAGCAGCTCCGGGCCCGGGGCTTACGAGCAGTACTTC. Complete variable domain (other parts from reference TRBV7-3 and TRBJ2-7): GAGVSQTPSNKVTEKGKYVELRCDPISGHTALYWYRQSLGQGPEFLIYFQGTGAADDSGLPNDRFFAVRPEGSVSTLKIQRTERGDSAVYLCASSSGPGAYEQYFGPGTRLTVT.